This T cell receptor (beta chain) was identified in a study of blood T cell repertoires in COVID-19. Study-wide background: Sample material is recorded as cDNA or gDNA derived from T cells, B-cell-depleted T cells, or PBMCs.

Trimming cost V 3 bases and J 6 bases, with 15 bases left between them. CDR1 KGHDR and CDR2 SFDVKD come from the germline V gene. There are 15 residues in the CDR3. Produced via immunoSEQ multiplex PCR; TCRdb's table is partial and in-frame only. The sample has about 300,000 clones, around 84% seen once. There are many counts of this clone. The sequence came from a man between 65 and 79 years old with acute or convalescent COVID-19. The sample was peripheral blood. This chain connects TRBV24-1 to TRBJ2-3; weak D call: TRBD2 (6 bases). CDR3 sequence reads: CATSDGVNRGDTQYF. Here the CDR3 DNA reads TGTGCCACCAGTGATGGGGTGAATCGGGGGGATACGCAGTATTTT.